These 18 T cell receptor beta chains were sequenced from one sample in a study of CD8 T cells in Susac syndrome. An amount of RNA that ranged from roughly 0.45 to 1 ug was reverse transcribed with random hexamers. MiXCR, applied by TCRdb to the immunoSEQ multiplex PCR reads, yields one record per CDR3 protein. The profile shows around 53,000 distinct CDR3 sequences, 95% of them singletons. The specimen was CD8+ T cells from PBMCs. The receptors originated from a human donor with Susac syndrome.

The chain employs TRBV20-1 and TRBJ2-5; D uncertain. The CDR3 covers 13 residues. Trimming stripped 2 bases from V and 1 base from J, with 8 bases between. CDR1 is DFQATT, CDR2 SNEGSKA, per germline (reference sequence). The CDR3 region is CSARFPSQETQYF. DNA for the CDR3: TGCAGTGCTAGATTCCCCAGCCAAGAGACCCAGTACTTC.

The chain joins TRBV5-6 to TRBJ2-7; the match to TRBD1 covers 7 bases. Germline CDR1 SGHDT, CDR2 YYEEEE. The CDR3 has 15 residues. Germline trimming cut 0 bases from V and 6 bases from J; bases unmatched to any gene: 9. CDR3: CASSLVRTGGSEQYF. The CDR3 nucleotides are TGTGCCAGCAGCTTGGTCCGGACAGGAGGATCCGAGCAGTACTTC. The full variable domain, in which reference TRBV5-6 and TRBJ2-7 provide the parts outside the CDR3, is DAGVTQSPTHLIKTRGQQVTLRCSPKSGHDTVSWYQQALGQGPQFIFQYYEEEERQRGNFPDRFSGHQFPNYSSELNVNALLLGDSALYLCASSLVRTGGSEQYFGPGTRLTVT.

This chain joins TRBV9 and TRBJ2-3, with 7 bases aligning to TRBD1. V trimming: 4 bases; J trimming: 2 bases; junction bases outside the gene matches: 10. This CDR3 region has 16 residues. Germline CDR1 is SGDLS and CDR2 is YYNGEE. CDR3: CASSRQGSTFTDTQYF. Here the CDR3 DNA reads TGTGCCAGCAGCCGACAGGGAAGTACATTCACAGATACGCAGTATTTT.

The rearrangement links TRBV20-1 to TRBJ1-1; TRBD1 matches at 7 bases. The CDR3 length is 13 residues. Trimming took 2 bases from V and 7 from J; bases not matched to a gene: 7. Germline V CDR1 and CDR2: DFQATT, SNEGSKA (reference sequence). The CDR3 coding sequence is TGCAGTGCTAGATTCCCCAACAGGGGTGAAGCTTTCTTT. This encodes CSARFPNRGEAFF.

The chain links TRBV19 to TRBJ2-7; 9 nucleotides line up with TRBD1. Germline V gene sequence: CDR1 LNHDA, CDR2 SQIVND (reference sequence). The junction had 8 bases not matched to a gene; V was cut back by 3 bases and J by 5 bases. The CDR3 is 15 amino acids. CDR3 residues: CASSMLVGQGDEQYF. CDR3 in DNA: TGTGCCAGTAGTATGTTGGTGGGACAGGGCGACGAGCAGTACTTC.

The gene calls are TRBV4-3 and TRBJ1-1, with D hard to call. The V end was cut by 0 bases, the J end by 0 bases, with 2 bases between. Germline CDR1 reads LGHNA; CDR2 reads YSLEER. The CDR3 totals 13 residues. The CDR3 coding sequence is TGCGCCAGCAGCCAAGAAATGAACACTGAAGCTTTCTTT. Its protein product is CASSQEMNTEAFF.

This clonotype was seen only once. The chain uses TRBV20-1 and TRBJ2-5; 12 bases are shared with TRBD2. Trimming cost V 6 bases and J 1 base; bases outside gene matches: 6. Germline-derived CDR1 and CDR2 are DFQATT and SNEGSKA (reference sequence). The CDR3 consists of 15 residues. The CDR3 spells CSALTLAGGQETQYF. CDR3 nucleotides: TGCAGTGCGCTGACACTAGCGGGGGGCCAAGAGACCCAGTACTTC.

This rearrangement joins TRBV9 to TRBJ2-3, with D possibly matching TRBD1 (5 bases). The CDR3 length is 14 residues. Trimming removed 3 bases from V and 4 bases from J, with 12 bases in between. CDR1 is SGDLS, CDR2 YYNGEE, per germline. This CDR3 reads CASSDPSGSDTQYF. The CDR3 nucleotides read TGTGCCAGCAGCGACCCCTCAGGGTCAGATACGCAGTATTTT.

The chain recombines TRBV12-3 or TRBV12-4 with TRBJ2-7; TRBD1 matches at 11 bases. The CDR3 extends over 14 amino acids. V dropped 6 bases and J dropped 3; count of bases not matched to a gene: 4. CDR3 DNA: TGTGCCAGCAGCTACGGGACAGGGGGCTACGAGCAGTACTTC. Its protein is CASSYGTGGYEQYF.

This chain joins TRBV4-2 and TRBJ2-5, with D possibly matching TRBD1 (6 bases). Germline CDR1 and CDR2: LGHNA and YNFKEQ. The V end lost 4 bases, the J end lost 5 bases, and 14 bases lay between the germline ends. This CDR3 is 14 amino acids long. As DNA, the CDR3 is TGTGCCAGCAGCCCACAGGGTGTCGTCGAGACCCAGTACTTC. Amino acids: CASSPQGVVETQYF.

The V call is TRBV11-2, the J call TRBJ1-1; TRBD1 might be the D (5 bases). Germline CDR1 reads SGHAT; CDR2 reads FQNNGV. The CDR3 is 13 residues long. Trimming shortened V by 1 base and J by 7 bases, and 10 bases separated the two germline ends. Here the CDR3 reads CASSLGTGVEAFF. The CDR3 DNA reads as TGTGCCAGCAGCTTAGGTACAGGAGTTGAAGCTTTCTTT.

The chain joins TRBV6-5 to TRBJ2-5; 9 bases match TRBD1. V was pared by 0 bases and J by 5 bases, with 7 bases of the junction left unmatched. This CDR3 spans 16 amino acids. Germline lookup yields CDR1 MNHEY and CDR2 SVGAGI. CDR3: CASSYSPGTGRETQYF. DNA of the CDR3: TGTGCCAGCAGTTACTCCCCCGGGACAGGGAGGGAGACCCAGTACTTC.

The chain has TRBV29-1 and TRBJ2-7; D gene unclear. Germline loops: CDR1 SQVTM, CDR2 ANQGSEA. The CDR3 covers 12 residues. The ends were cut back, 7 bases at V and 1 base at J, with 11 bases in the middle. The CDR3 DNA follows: TGCAGCGCCCTGACGGGTTCCTACGAGCAGTACTTC. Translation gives CSALTGSYEQYF.

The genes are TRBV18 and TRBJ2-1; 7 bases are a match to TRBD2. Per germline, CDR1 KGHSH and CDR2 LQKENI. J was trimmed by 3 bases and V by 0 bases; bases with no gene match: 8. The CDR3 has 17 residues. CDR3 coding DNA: TGTGCCAGCTCACCACCGTCCAGCGGGAAGATCTACAATGAGCAGTTCTTC. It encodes CASSPPSSGKIYNEQFF. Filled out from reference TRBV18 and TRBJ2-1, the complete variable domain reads NAGVMQNPRHLVRRRGQEARLRCSPMKGHSHVYWYRQLPEEGLKFMVYLQKENIIDESGMPKERFSAEFPKEGPSILRIQQVVRGDSAAYFCASSPPSSGKIYNEQFFGPGTRLTVL.

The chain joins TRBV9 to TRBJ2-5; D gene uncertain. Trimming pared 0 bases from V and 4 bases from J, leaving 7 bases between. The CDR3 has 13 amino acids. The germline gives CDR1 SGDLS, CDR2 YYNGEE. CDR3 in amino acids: CASSVGLRETQYF. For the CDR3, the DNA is TGTGCCAGCAGCGTAGGGCTACGAGAGACCCAGTACTTC.

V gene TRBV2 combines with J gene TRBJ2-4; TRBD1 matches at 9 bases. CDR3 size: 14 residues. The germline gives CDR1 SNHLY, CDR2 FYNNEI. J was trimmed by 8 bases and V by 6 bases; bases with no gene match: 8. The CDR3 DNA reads TGTGCCAGCAGAAAGGGACAGGGTGAACACATTCAGTACTTC. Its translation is CASRKGQGEHIQYF.

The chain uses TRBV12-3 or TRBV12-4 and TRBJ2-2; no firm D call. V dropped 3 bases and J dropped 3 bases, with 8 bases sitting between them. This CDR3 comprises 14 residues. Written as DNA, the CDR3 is TGTGCCAGCAGTTTTTTTCTTCACACCGGGGAGCTGTTTTTT. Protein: CASSFFLHTGELFF.

CDR3 region: CASSYSNYEQYF. The DNA of the CDR3 is TGTGCCAGCAGTTACTCGAACTACGAGCAGTACTTC. The rearrangement links TRBV6-5 to TRBJ2-7; D unresolved. Deletions cut 0 bases from V and 3 bases from J, with 3 bases between. Germline CDR1 and CDR2: MNHEY and SVGAGI. The CDR3 runs 12 residues.